These 4 T cell receptor beta chains were sequenced from one sample in a study of long-term antiretroviral therapy in people with HIV. The authors ran the immunoSEQ assay, v3.0, at survey level. The repertoire was sequenced with immunoSEQ multiplex PCR; TCRdb's copy has only in-frame clones and lacks some. The profile shows some 15,000 clones, 88% of them singletons. The material sequenced was unsorted PBMCs, taken 2.1 years after starting antiretroviral therapy. All receptors come from a woman aged 40 to 50 with HIV.

The CDR3 here is CASSRQGSVSTDTQYF. CDR3 nucleotide sequence: TGCGCCAGCAGCCGACAGGGGTCGGTGAGCACAGATACGCAGTATTTT. The chain has TRBV5-1 and TRBJ2-3, with 8 nucleotides matching TRBD1. The CDR3 is 16 residues long. Germline lookup yields CDR1 SGHRS and CDR2 YFSETQ. V lost 4 bases to trimming and J lost 0 bases; unmatched junction nucleotides: 7.

This chain links TRBV5-1 with TRBJ1-1, with 8 bases matching TRBD1. Germline V lookup: CDR1 SGHRS, CDR2 YFSETQ. The CDR3 has 14 amino acids. The junction had 6 bases not matched to a gene; V was cut back by 5 bases and J by 3 bases. The CDR3 sequence: CASRRQGLDTEAFF. The CDR3 coding sequence is TGCGCCAGCAGGCGACAGGGGCTGGACACTGAAGCTTTCTTT.

The chain recombines TRBV10-3 with TRBJ1-2; 8 nucleotides line up with TRBD1. Germline lookup yields CDR1 ENHRY and CDR2 SYGVKD. J was trimmed by 5 bases and V by 2 bases; bases with no gene match: 13. The CDR3 runs 17 residues. The CDR3 reads CAISEAVRQGRPYGYTF. CDR3 DNA sequence: TGTGCCATCAGTGAGGCCGTAAGACAGGGGCGCCCATATGGCTACACCTTC.

The rearrangement joins TRBV30 to TRBJ1-1; D remains unclear. Per germline, CDR1 GTSNPN and CDR2 SVGIG (reference sequence). The V and J ends lost 0 bases and 0 bases respectively, with 8 bases between them. The CDR3 consists of 14 residues. The CDR3 spells CAWSVTPMNTEAFF. The DNA of the CDR3 is TGTGCCTGGAGTGTAACCCCGATGAACACTGAAGCTTTCTTT.